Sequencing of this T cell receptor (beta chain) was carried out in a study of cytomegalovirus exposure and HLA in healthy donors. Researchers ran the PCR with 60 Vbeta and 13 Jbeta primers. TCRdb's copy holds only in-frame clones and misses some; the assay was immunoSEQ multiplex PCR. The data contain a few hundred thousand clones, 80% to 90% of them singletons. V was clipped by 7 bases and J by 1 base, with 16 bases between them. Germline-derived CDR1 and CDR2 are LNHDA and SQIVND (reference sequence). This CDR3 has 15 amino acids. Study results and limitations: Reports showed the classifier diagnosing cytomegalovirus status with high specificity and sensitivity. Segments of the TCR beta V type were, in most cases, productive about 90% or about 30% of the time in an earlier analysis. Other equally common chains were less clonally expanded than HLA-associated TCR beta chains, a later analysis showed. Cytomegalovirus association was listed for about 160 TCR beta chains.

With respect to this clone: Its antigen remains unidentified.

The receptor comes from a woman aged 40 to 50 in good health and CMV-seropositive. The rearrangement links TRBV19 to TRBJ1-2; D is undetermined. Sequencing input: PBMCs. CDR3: CASTAGGLGNYGYTF. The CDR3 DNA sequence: TGTGCCAGTACAGCGGGAGGGTTGGGTAACTATGGCTACACCTTC.